The sample holds a few counts of the clone carrying this T cell receptor (beta chain). Antigen unknown. In the PCR, 60 Vbeta and 13 Jbeta primers were used. The repertoire was sequenced with immunoSEQ multiplex PCR; TCRdb's copy has only in-frame clones and lacks some. This table holds some 100,000 clones, 75% to 85% found once. The V end was cut by 4 bases, the J end by 1 base, with 14 bases between. Germline assignment: CDR1 SGHKS and CDR2 YYEKEE (reference sequence). The CDR3 contains 15 residues. These data come from a study of cytomegalovirus exposure and HLA in healthy donors. As for the study in general: In an earlier analysis, 117 million unique TCR beta sequences were found from approximately 170 million T cells.

Whole-study findings and limits: The classifier, whose performance was assessed in both the original and validation cohorts, reportedly diagnosed cytomegalovirus status with high specificity and sensitivity. A likely sequencing artifact accounted for one observed cluster of highly shared sequence variants.

This TCR was recovered from a woman between 50 and 59 years old in good health and CMV-seropositive. The chain is built from TRBV5-5 and TRBJ1-1; perhaps TRBD1 as D (6 bases). The sequenced sample was PBMCs. The CDR3 loop is CASSLRPQGNTEAFF. The CDR3 DNA reads as TGTGCCAGCAGCCTAAGGCCACAGGGGAACACTGAAGCTTTCTTT.